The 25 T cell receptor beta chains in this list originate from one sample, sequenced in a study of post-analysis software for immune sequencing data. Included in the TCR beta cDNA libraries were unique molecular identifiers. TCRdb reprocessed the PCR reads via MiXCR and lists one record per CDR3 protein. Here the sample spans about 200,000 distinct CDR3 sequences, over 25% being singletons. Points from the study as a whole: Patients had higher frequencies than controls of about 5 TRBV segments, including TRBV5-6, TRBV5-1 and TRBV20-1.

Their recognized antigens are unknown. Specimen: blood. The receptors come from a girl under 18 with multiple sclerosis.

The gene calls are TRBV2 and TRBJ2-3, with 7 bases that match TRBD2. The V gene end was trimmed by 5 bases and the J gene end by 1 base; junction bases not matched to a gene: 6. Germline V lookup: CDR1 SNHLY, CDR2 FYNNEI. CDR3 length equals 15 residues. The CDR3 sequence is CASSRSGIGTDTQYF. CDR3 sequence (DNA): TGTGCCAGCAGTCGGAGCGGGATTGGCACAGATACGCAGTATTTT.

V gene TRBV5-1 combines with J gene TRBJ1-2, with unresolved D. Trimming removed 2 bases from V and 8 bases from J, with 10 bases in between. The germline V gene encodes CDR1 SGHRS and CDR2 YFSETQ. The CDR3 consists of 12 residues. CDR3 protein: CASSLRGIGYTF. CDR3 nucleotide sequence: TGCGCCAGCAGCTTAAGAGGGATCGGCTACACCTTC.

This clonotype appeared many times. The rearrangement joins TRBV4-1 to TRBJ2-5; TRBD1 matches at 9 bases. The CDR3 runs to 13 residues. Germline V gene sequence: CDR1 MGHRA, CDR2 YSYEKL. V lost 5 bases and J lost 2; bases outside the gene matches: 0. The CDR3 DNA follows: TGCGCCAGCAGCGACAGGGGGCAAGAGACCCAGTACTTC. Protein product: CASSDRGQETQYF.

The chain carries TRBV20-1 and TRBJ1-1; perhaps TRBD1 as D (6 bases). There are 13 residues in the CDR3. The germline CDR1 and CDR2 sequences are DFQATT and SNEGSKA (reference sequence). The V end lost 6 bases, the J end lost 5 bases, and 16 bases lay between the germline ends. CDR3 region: CSATQGRDTEAFF. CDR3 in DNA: TGCAGTGCCACACAGGGCAGAGATACTGAAGCTTTCTTT.

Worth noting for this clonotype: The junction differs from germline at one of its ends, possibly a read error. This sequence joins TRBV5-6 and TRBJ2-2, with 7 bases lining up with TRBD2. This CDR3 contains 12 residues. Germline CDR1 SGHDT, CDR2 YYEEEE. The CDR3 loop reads CASSPEGGERFF. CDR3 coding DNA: TGTGCCAGCAGCCCGGAGGGAGGGGAGCGGTTTTTT.

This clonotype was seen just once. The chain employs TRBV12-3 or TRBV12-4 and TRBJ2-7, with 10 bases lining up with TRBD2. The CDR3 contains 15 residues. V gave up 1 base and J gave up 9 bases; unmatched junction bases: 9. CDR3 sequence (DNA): TGTGCCAGCAGTTTAGGGCTAGCGGGAGTTATGGTGCAGTACTTC. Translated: CASSLGLAGVMVQYF.

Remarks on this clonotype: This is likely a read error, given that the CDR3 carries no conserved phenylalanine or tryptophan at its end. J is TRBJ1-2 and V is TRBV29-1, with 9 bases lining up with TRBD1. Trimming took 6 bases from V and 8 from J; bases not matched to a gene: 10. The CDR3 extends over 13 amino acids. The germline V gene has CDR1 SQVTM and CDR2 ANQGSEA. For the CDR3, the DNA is TGCAGCGTCTCCCGGGACAGGGCGCGAGGCTACACCGTC. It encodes CSVSRDRARGYTV.

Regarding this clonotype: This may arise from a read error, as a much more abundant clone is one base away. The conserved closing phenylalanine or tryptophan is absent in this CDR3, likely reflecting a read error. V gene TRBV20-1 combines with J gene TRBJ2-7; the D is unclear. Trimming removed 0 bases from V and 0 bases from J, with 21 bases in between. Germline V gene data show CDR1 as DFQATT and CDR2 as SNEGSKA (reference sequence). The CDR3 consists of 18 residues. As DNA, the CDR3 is TGCAGTGCTAGAGATCAGGAATTGGGGTTCTCCAGCTCCTACGAGCAGTACTTG. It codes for CSARDQELGFSSSYEQYL.

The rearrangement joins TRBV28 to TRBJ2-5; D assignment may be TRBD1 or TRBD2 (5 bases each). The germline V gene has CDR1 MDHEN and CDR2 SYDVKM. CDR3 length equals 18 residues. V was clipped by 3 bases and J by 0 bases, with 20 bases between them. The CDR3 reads CASSLFRRDRKYQETQYF. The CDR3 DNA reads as TGTGCCAGCAGTTTGTTCCGAAGGGACCGCAAGTACCAAGAGACCCAGTACTTC.

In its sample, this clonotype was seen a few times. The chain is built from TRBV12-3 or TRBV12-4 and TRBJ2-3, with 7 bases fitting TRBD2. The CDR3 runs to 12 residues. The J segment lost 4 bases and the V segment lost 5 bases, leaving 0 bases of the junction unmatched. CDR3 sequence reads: CASSTSADTQYF. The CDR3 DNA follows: TGTGCCAGCAGTACTAGCGCAGATACGCAGTATTTT.

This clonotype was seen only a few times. This CDR3 is CASTETMREATDTQYF. The CDR3 DNA sequence: TGTGCCAGCACCGAAACGATGCGGGAGGCCACAGATACGCAGTATTTT. The chain combines TRBV6-1 with TRBJ2-3; TRBD2 matches at 8 bases. Germline lookup yields CDR1 MNHNS and CDR2 SASEGT. CDR3 length equals 16 residues. V shed 7 bases and J 2 bases; nucleotides not matched to a gene: 11.

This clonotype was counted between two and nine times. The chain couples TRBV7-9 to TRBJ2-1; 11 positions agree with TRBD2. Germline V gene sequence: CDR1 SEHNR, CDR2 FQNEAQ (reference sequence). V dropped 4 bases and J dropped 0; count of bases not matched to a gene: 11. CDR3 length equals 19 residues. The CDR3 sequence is CASSSRVASGGSSYNEQFF. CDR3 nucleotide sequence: TGTGCCAGCAGCTCCAGGGTCGCTAGCGGGGGGAGCTCCTACAATGAGCAGTTCTTC. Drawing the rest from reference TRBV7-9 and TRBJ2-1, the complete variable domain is DTGVSQNPRHKITKRGQNVTFRCDPISEHNRLYWYRQTLGQGPEFLTYFQNEAQLEKSRLLSDRFSAERPKGSFSTLEIQRTEQGDSAMYLCASSSRVASGGSSYNEQFFGPGTRLTVL.

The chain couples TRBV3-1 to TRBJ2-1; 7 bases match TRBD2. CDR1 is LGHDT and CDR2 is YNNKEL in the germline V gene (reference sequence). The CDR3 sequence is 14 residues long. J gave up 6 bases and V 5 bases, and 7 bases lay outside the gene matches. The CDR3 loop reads CASSFLAGSNEQFF. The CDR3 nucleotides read TGTGCCAGCAGCTTTTTAGCGGGCTCCAATGAGCAGTTCTTC.

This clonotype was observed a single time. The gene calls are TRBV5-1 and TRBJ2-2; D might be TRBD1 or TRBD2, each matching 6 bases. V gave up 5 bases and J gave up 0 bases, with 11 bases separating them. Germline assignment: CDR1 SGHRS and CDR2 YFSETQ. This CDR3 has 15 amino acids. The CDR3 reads CASRGGTSNTGELFF. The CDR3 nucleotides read TGCGCCAGCAGGGGCGGGACATCGAACACCGGGGAGCTGTTTTTT.

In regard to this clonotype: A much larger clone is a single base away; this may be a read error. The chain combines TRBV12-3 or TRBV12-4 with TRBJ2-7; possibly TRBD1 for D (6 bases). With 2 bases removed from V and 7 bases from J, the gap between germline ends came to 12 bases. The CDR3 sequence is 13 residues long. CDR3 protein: CASSLYQGGEQYF. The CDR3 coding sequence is TGTGCCAGCAGTTTATATCAAGGGGGTGAGCAGTACTTC.

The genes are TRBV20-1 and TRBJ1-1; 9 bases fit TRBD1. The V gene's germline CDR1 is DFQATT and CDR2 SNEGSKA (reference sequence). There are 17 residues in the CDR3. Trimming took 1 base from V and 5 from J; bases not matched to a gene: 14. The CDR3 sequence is CSARGTPGWTGETEAFF. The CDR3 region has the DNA TGCAGTGCTAGAGGTACTCCCGGTTGGACAGGGGAAACTGAAGCTTTCTTT.

CDR3 nucleotide sequence: TGTGCCAGCAATGCCCAGACCGTGGAGCAGTACTTC. Translated, it gives CASNAQTVEQYF. This chain connects TRBV2 to TRBJ2-5; D not resolved. V was cut by 7 bases and J by 11 bases, with 17 bases left in between. CDR1 and CDR2 (germline): SNHLY, FYNNEI. This CDR3 comprises 12 residues.

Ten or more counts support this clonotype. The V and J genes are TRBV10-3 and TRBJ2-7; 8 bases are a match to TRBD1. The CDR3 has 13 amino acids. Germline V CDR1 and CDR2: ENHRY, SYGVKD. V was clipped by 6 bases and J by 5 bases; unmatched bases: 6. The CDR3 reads CAIRVTGVDEQYF. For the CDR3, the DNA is TGTGCCATCAGGGTGACAGGGGTCGACGAGCAGTACTTC.

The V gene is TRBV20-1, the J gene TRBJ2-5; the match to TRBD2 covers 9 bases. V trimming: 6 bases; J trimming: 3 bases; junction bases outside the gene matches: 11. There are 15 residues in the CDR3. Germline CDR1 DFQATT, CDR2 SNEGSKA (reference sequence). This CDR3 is CSARRSLAGKETQYF. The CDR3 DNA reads TGCAGTGCCAGGAGGAGTCTAGCGGGGAAAGAGACCCAGTACTTC.

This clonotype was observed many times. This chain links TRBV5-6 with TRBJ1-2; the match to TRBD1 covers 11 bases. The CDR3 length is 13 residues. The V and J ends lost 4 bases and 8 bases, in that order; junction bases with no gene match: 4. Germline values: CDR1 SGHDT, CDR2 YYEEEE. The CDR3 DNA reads TGTGCCAGCAGCCCGGACAGGGGGCAAGGCTACACCTTC. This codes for CASSPDRGQGYTF.

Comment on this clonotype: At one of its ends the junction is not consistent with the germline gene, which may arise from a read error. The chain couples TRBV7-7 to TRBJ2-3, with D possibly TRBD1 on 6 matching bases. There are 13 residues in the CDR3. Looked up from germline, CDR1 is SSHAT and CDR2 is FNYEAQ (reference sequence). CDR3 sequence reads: CASSLGQTDTQYF. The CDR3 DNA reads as TGTGCTAGCAGCTTAGGACAGACAGATACGCAGTATTTT.

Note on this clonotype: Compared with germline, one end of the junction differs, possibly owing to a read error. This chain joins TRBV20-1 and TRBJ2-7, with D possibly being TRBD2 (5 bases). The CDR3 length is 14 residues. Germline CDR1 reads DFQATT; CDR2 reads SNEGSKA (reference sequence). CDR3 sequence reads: CSAGPSGLSYVQYF. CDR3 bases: TGCAGTGCTGGGCCGAGCGGCCTTTCCTACGTGCAGTACTTC.

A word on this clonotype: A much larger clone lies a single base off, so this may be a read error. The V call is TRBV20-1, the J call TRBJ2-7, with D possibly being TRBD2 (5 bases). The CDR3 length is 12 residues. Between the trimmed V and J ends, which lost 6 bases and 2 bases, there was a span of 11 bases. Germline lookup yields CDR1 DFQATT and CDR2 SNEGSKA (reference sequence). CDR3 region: CSARRDPYEQYF. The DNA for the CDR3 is TGCAGTGCGAGACGGGATCCCTACGAGCAGTACTTC.

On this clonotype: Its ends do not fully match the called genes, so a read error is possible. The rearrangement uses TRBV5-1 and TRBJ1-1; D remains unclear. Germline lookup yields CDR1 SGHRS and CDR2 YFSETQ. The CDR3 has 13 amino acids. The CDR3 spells CAGSYWMNTEAFF. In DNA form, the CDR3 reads TGCGCCGGCAGCTACTGGATGAACACTGAAGCTTTCTTT.

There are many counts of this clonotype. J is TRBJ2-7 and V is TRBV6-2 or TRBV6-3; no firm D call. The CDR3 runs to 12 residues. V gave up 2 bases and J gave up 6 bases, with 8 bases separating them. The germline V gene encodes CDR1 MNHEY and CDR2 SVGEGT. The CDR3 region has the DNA TGTGCCAGCAGTTACCGTGAACGCGAGCAGTACTTC. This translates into CASSYREREQYF.